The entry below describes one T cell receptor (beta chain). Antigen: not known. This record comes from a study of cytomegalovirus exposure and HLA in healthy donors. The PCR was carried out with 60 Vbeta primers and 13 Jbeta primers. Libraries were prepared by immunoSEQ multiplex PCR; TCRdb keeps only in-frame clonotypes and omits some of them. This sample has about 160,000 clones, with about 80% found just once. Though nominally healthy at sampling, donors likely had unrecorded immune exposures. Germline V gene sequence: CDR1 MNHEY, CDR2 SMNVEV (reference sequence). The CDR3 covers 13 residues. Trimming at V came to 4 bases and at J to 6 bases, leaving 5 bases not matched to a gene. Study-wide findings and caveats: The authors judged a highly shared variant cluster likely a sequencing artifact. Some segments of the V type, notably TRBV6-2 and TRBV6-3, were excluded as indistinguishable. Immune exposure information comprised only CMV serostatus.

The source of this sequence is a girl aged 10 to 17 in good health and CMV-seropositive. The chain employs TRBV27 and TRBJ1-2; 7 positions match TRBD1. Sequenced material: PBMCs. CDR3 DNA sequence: TGTGCCAGCAGTTCGCCAGGGGGGAATGGCTACACCTTC. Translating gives CASSSPGGNGYTF.